This TCR beta chain was captured in a study of Ad26.COV2.S vaccination and SARS-CoV-2 variants. The overall study: In the study, Ad26.COV2.S was injected intramuscularly once, or twice 56 days apart.

The treatment is: 15 to 20 received Ad26.COV2.S at low or high dose, single or two shots; roughly five received placebo; per-sample allocation not given. Repertoires come from day 63 after the first vaccine or placebo injection. The donor was a Boston adult aged 18-55 years. Expressing Wuhan-strain SARS-CoV-2 spike, an Ad26 vector served as the vaccine. This table comes from immunoSEQ multiplex PCR, and its TCRdb copy is limited to in-frame clones, with some not included. The table has more than 350,000 clones, approximately 90% seen once. Trimming shortened V by 5 bases and J by 6 bases, and 21 bases separated the two germline ends. The length of the CDR3 is 16 residues. CDR1 and CDR2 (germline): SGHNT, YENEEA. On this clone: The antigen is undetermined.

Findings and limits, study-wide: Greater spike-specific TCR breadth was seen in vaccine recipients than in placebo recipients.

J is TRBJ2-3 and V is TRBV11-3; D may be TRBD1 (6 bases). The input for sequencing was peripheral blood, taken in a trial of Ad26.COV2.S vaccine versus placebo. The TCR was taken from a person aged 18-65 years who received the Ad26.COV2.S COVID-19 vaccine or a placebo. For the CDR3, the DNA is TGTGCCAGCAGCCCTACCCTGGACAGCTTCGGGGATACGCAGTATTTT. Its protein is CASSPTLDSFGDTQYF. The variable domain in full, with the rest retrieved from reference TRBV11-3 and TRBJ2-3, is EAGVVQSPRYKIIEKKQPVAFWCNPISGHNTLYWYLQNLGQGPELLIRYENEEAVDDSQLPKDRFSAERLKGVDSTLKIQPAELGDSAVYLCASSPTLDSFGDTQYFGPGTRLTVL.